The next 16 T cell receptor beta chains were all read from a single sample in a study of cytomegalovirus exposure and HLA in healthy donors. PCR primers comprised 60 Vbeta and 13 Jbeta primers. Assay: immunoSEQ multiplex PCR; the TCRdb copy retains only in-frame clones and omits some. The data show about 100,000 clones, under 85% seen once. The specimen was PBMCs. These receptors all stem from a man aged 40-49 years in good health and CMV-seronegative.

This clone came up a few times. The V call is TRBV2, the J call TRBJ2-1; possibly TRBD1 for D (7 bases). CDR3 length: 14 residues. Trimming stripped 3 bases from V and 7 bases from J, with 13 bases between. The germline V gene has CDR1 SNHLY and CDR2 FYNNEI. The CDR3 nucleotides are TGTGCCAGCAGTGAGGGCAGGGGGAGGAATGAGCAGTTCTTC. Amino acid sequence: CASSEGRGRNEQFF.

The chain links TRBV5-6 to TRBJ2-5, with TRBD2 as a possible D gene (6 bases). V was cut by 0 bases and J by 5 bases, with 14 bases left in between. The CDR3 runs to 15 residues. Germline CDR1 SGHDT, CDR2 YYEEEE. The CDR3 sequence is CASSLVGLGRETQYF. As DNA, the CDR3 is TGTGCCAGCAGCTTGGTCGGCCTTGGGAGGGAGACCCAGTACTTC.

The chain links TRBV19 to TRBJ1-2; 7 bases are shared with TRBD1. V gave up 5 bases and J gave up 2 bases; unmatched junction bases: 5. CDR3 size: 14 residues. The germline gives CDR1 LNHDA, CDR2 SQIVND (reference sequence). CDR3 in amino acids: CASSQPQGNYGYTF. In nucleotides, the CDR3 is TGTGCCAGTAGTCAACCACAGGGGAACTATGGCTACACCTTC.

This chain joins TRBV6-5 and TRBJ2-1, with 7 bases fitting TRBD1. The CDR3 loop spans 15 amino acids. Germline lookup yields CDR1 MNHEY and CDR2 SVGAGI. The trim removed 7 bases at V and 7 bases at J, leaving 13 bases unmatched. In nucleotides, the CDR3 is TGTGCCAGCACTAGAACAGGGGCTGATAGGAATGAGCAGTTCTTC. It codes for CASTRTGADRNEQFF.

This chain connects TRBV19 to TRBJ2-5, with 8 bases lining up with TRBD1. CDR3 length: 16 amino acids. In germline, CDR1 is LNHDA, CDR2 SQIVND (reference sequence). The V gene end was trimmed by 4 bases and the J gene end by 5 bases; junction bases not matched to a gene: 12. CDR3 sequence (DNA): TGTGCCAGTAGTAGGACGATACAGGGGGTGGGGGAGACCCAGTACTTC. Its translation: CASSRTIQGVGETQYF.

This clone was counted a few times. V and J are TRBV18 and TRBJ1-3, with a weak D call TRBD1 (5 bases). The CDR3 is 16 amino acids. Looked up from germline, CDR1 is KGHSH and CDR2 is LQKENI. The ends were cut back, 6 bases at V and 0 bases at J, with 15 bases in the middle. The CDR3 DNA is TGTGCCAGCTCCCAGTTACTACAGGACTCTGGAAACACCATATATTTT. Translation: CASSQLLQDSGNTIYF.

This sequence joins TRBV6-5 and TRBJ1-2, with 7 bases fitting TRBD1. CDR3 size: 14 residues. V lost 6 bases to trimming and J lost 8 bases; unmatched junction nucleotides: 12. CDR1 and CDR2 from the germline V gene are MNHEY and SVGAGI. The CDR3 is CASSSGQLKLGYTF. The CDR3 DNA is TGTGCCAGCAGCTCGGGACAGCTGAAACTCGGCTACACCTTC.

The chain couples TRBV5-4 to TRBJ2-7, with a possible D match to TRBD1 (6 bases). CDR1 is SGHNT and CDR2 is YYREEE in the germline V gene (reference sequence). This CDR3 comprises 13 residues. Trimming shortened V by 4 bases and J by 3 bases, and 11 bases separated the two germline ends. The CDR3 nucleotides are TGTGCCAGCAGCCTGGACAGAGTCTACGAGCAGTACGTC. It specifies CASSLDRVYEQYV.

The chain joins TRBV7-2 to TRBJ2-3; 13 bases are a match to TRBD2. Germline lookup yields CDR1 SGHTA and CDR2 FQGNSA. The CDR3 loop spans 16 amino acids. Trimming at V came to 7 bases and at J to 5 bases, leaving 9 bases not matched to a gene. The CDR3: CASTQTSGGLGDTQYF. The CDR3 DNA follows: TGTGCCAGCACCCAGACTAGCGGGGGGTTGGGAGATACGCAGTATTTT.

The CDR3 spells CASSLTGLATDTQYF. The CDR3 bases are TGTGCCAGCAGCTTAACGGGACTAGCAACAGATACGCAGTATTTT. This sequence joins TRBV13 and TRBJ2-3; 9 bases match TRBD2. The CDR3 sequence is 15 residues long. The V gene's germline CDR1 is PRHDT and CDR2 FYEKMQ (reference sequence). With V trimmed by 2 bases and J by 3 bases, 3 bases remained unmatched.

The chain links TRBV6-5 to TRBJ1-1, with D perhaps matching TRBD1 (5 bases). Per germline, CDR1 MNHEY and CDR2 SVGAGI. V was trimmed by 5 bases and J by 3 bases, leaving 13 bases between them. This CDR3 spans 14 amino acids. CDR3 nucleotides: TGTGCCAGCAGTATACAGGAGCTTGACACTGAAGCTTTCTTT. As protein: CASSIQELDTEAFF.

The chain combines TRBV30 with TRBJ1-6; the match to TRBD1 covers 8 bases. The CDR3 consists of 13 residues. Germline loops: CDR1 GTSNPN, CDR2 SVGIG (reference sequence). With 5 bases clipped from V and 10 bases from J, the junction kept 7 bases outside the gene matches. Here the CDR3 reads CAWGQGSSSPLHF. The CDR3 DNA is TGTGCCTGGGGACAGGGATCATCGTCACCCCTCCACTTT.

For the CDR3, the DNA is TGTGCCACCAGCAGGGGGCGGCAAGAGACCCAGTACTTC. Its protein is CATSRGRQETQYF. The chain carries TRBV15 and TRBJ2-5; possibly TRBD1 for D (5 bases). Between the trimmed V and J ends, which lost 3 bases and 2 bases, there was a span of 7 bases. The V gene's germline CDR1 is LNHNV and CDR2 YYDKDF (reference sequence). This CDR3 has 13 amino acids.

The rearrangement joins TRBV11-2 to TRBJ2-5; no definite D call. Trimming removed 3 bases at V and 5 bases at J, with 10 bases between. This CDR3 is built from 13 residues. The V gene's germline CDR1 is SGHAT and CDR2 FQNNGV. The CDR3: CASSFPLRETQYF. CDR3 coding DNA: TGTGCCAGCAGCTTTCCCTTGAGGGAGACCCAGTACTTC. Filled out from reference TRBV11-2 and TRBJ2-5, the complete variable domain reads EAGVAQSPRYKIIEKRQSVAFWCNPISGHATLYWYQQILGQGPKLLIQFQNNGVVDDSQLPKDRFSAERLKGVDSTLKIQPAKLEDSAVYLCASSFPLRETQYFGPGTRLLVL.

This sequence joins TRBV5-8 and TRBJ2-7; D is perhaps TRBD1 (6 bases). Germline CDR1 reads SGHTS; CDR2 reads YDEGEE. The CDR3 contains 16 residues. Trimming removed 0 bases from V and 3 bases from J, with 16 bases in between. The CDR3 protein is CASSLGQTGGHYEQYV. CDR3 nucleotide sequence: TGTGCCAGCAGCTTGGGACAGACTGGGGGACACTACGAGCAGTACGTC.

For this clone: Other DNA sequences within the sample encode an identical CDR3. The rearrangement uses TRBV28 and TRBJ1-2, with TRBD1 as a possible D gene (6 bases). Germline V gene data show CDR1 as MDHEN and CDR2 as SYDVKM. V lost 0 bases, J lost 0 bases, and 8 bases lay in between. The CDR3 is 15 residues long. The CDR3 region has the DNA TGTGCCAGCAGTTTATGGGGGGCCTCTAACTATGGCTACACCTTC. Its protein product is CASSLWGASNYGYTF.